The 3 T cell receptor beta chains in this list originate from one sample, sequenced in a study of blood T cell repertoires in COVID-19. The protocol was immunoSEQ multiplex PCR, while the TCRdb copy is restricted to in-frame clones and leaves out a portion. The repertoire includes around 100,000 clones, more than 75% of them detected once, and about 13% sits in the top ten. The sample comprised peripheral blood. The receptors originated from a human donor in a cohort sampled during active COVID-19.

V usage is TRBV7-2 and J usage is TRBJ2-7; possible D gene TRBD2, 6 bases. Trimming took 4 bases from V and 2 from J, leaving 15 bases between them. CDR1 SGHTA and CDR2 FQGNSA come from the germline V gene. The CDR3 totals 15 residues. The CDR3, as DNA: TGTGCCAGCAGCTCCGGTCCCCGCGGGGCCTACGAGCAGTACTTC. It is translated as CASSSGPRGAYEQYF. Filled out from reference TRBV7-2 and TRBJ2-7, the complete variable domain reads GAGVSQSPSNKVTEKGKDVELRCDPISGHTALYWYRQSLGQGLEFLIYFQGNSAPDKSGLPSDRFSAERTGGSVSTLTIQRTQQEDSAVYLCASSSGPRGAYEQYFGPGTRLTVT.

The chain combines TRBV5-1 with TRBJ2-1, with TRBD2 matching 10 bases. Germline V gene sequence: CDR1 SGHRS, CDR2 YFSETQ. The CDR3 runs to 15 residues. Trimming cost V 0 bases and J 7 bases; bases outside gene matches: 4. Written as DNA, the CDR3 is TGCGCCAGCAGCTTGGAAGGTAGCGGGAGGAATGAGCAGTTCTTC. Its protein product is CASSLEGSGRNEQFF.

The sample holds a few counts of this clone. The chain recombines TRBV6-5 with TRBJ1-4, with 9 positions matching TRBD1. The CDR3 is made up of 15 amino acids. Germline V gene sequence: CDR1 MNHEY, CDR2 SVGAGI. Losses at the gene ends were 2 bases for V and 7 bases for J; bases not matched to a gene: 5. CDR3 nucleotides: TGTGCCAGCAGTTACCTGGGACAGGGCGGTGAAAAACTGTTTTTT. This encodes CASSYLGQGGEKLFF.